This entry concerns a single TCR beta chain. Its target is not known. Sequencing was performed with immunoSEQ multiplex PCR; in TCRdb, only in-frame clones are kept and a portion is missing. The table records 40,000 or so clones, 85% to 95% of them present only once. This CDR3 has 14 amino acids. CDR1 and CDR2 from the germline V gene are SGHDT and YYEEEE. V lost 4 bases, J lost 7 bases, and 17 bases lay in between. The data derive from a study of graft-versus-host responses after intestinal transplantation. General study results and limits: Present in recipient marrow, GvH clones included some that appeared first in ileum or blood. Researchers found peak circulating GvH clone levels linked to early post-transplant HvG declines.

The sample here was PBMCs, taken around 730 days after intestinal transplantation. This clonotype was obtained from a human patient who received an intestinal transplant, so some T cells may come from the graft donor. V gene TRBV5-6 combines with J gene TRBJ1-1; D not resolved. The CDR3 DNA reads TGTGCCAGCAGCCGAATAGTGGTGGGAAGTGAAGCTTTCTTT. Protein product: CASSRIVVGSEAFF.